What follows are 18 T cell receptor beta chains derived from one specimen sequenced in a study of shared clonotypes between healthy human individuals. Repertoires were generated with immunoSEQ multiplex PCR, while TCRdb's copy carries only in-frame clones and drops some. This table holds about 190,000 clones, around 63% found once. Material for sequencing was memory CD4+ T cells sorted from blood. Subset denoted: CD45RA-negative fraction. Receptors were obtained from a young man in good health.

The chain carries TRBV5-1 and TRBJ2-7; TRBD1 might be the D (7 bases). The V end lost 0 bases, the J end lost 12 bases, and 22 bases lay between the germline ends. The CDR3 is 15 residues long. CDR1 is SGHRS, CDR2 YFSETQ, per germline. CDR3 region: CASSLEFTRGRGAYF. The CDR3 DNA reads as TGCGCCAGCAGCTTGGAATTTACCCGGGGCAGGGGGGCGTACTTC.

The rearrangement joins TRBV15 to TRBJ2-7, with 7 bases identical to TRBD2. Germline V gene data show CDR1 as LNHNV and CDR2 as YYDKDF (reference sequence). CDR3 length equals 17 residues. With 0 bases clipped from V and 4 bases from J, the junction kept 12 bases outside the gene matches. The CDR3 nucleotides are TGTGCCACCAGCAGAGATCCCCTGGCGGGAGTAGGGTACGAGCAGTACTTC. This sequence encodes CATSRDPLAGVGYEQYF.

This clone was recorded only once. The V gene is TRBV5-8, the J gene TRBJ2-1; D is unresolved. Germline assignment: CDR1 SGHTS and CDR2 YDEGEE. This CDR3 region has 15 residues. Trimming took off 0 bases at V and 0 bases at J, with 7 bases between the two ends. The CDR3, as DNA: TGTGCCAGCAGCTTGGACCCCCGCTCCTACAATGAGCAGTTCTTC. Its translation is CASSLDPRSYNEQFF.

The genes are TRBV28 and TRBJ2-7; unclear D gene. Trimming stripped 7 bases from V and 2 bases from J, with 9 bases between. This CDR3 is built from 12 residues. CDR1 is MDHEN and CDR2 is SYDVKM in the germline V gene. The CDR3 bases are TGTGCCAGCATGGGGTTAGCCTACGAGCAGTACTTC. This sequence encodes CASMGLAYEQYF.

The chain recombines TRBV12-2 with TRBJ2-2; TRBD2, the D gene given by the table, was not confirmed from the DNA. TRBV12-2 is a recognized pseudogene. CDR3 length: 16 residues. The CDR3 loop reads CASRSRASGRAGELFF. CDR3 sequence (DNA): TGTGCAAGTCGCTCAAGGGCTAGCGGGAGGGCCGGGGAGCTGTTTTTT.

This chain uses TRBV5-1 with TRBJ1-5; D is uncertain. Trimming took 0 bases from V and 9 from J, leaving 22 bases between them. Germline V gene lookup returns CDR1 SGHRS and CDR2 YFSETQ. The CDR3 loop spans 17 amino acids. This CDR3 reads CASSLEGLLVADRPQHF. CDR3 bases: TGCGCCAGCAGCTTGGAAGGACTTCTCGTAGCTGATCGGCCCCAGCATTTT.

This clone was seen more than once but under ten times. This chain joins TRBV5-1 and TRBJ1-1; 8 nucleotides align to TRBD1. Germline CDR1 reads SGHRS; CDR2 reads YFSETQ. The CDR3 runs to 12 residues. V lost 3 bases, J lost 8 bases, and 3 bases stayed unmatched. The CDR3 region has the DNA TGCGCCAGCAGCTCACGGACAGGGGAAGCTTTCTTT. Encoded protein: CASSSRTGEAFF.

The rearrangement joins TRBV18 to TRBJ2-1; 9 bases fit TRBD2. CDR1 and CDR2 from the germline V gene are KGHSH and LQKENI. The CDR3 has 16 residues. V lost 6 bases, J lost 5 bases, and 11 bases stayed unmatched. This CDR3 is CASSPIAGVIHNEQFF. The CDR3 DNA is TGTGCCAGCTCCCCTATAGCGGGAGTGATTCACAATGAGCAGTTCTTC.

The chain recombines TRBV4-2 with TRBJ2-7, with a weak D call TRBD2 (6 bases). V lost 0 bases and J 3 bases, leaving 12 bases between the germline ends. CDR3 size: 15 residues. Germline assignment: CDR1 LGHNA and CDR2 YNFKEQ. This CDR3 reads CASSQEDSGRYEQYF. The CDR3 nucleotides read TGTGCCAGCAGCCAAGAGGATAGCGGCCGCTACGAGCAGTACTTC.

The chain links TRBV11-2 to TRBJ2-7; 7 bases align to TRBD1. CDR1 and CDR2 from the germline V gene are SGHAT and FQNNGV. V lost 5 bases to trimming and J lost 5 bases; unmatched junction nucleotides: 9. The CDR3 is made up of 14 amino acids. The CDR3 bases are TGTGCCAGCAGCCGCCAGGGACAGTATCACGAGCAGTACTTC. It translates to CASSRQGQYHEQYF.

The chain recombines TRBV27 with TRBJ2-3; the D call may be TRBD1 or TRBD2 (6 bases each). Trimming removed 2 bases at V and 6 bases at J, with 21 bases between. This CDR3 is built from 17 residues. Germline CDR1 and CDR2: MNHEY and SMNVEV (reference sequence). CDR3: CASSLNPPGQGRDTQYF. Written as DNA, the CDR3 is TGTGCCAGCAGTTTAAATCCCCCGGGGCAGGGGAGGGATACGCAGTATTTT.

The CDR3 protein is CASSPGTRAVDGYTF. The CDR3 nucleotides are TGTGCCAGCTCACCGGGGACCAGGGCAGTTGATGGCTACACCTTC. The rearrangement uses TRBV18 and TRBJ1-2; a weak D match, TRBD1 (5 bases). There are 15 residues in the CDR3. Looked up from germline, CDR1 is KGHSH and CDR2 is LQKENI. V was cut by 3 bases and J by 6 bases, with 17 bases left in between.

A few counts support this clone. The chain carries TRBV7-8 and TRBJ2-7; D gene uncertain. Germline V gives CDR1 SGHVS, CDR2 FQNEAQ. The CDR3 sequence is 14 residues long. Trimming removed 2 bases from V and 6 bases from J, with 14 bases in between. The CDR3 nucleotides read TGTGCCAGCAGCTTATACACCAACCGCGGCGAGCAGTACTTC. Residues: CASSLYTNRGEQYF.

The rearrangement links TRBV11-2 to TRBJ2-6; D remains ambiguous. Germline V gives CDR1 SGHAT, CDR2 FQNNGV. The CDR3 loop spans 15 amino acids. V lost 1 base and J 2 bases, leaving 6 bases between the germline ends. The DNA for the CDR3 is TGTGCCAGCAGCTTAGGGGTTACTGGGGCCAACGTCCTGACTTTC. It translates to CASSLGVTGANVLTF.

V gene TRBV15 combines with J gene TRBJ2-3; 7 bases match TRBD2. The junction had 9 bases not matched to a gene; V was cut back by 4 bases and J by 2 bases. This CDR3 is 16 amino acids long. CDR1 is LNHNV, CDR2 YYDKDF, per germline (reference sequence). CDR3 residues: CATSKAGSRVTDTQYF. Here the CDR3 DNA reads TGTGCCACCAGCAAAGCGGGGTCCCGGGTCACAGATACGCAGTATTTT.

Here the CDR3 reads CASSQESWVQTYSYEQYF. The DNA of the CDR3 is TGTGCCAGCAGCCAAGAATCTTGGGTCCAAACTTACTCCTACGAGCAGTACTTC. The J gene is TRBJ2-7, the V gene TRBV14; D not certain. Per germline, CDR1 SGHDN and CDR2 FVKESK. V lost 0 bases, J lost 0 bases, and 18 bases lay in between. CDR3 length equals 18 residues.

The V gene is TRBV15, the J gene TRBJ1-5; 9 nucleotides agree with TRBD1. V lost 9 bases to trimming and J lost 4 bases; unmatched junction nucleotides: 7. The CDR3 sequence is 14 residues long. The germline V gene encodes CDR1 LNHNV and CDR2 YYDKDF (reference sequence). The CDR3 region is CATRTGALNQPQHF. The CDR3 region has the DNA TGTGCCACTAGGACAGGGGCCCTAAATCAGCCCCAGCATTTT.

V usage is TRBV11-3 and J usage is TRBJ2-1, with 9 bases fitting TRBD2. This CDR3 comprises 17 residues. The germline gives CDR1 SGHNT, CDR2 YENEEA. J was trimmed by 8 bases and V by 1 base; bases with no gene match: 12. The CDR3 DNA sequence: TGTGCCAGCAGCTTAGGGGGGCGCGGGAGGGCCTCCTATGAGCAGTTCTTC. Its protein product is CASSLGGRGRASYEQFF.